The 11 T cell receptor beta chains below all came from one sample that was sequenced in a study of CD8+ T cells in alopecia areata. RNA extraction and reverse transcription yielded cDNA as sequencing template. Using immunoSEQ multiplex PCR, the repertoire was profiled, and TCRdb retains in-frame clones only, with some absent. The sample carries tens of thousands of clones, around 45% recorded once. Stated treatment: oral pan-JAK inhibitor, 5-10 mg twice daily. The sequenced sample was CD8+ T cells sorted from blood, obtained at roughly week 36, from a patient treated with tofacitinib. These receptors were collected from a human donor with alopecia areata.

The rearrangement links TRBV27 to TRBJ2-7, with 11 bases matching TRBD1. The V gene's germline CDR1 is MNHEY and CDR2 SMNVEV (reference sequence). The junction had 5 bases not matched to a gene; V was cut back by 7 bases and J by 3 bases. This CDR3 comprises 14 residues. The CDR3 loop reads CASTPGTGGYEQYF. Here the CDR3 DNA reads TGTGCCAGCACCCCCGGGACAGGGGGCTACGAGCAGTACTTC.

This chain links TRBV7-2 with TRBJ2-1; weak D call: TRBD2 (7 bases). CDR3 size: 14 residues. CDR1 SGHTA and CDR2 FQGNSA come from the germline V gene. V dropped 3 bases and J dropped 7 bases, with 13 bases sitting between them. CDR3 residues: CASSFRGAQNEQFF. The DNA of the CDR3 is TGTGCCAGCAGCTTCCGGGGGGCACAGAATGAGCAGTTCTTC.

This clone is a singleton in its sample. The genes are TRBV6-5 and TRBJ2-2, with D maybe TRBD2 (6 bases). The V gene lost 5 bases and the J gene lost 5 bases, with 12 bases spanning the gap. Looked up from germline, CDR1 is MNHEY and CDR2 is SVGAGI. The CDR3 is 14 residues long. The CDR3 DNA reads TGTGCCAGCAGTCGGGCCGCGGGGACCGGGGAGCTGTTTTTT. It yields the protein CASSRAAGTGELFF.

The gene calls are TRBV6-5 and TRBJ2-2; maybe TRBD1 (5 bases). The CDR3 length is 13 residues. Looked up from germline, CDR1 is MNHEY and CDR2 is SVGAGI. V shed 7 bases and J shed 0 bases, with 6 bases lying between them. Here the CDR3 DNA reads TGTGCCAGCACAGGGACGAACACCGGGGAGCTGTTTTTT. Residues: CASTGTNTGELFF.

CDR3 sequence reads: CASSLRQNQPQHF. The CDR3 DNA follows: TGTGCCAGCAGCCTTCGACAGAATCAGCCCCAGCATTTT. The chain carries TRBV13 and TRBJ1-5; a weak D match, TRBD1 (5 bases). V was pared by 5 bases and J by 4 bases, with 9 bases between. The length of the CDR3 is 13 residues. Germline V CDR1 and CDR2: PRHDT, FYEKMQ (reference sequence).

Of note for this clone: Different DNA sequences within this sample yield the same CDR3. V and J are TRBV13 and TRBJ2-5, with unresolved D. The germline V gene encodes CDR1 PRHDT and CDR2 FYEKMQ (reference sequence). Trimming cost V 0 bases and J 5 bases, with 4 bases left between them. This CDR3 region has 12 residues. In DNA, the CDR3 is TGTGCCAGCAGCTTAGGACGGGAGACCCAGTACTTC. Translating it yields CASSLGRETQYF. The whole variable domain, filled in from reference TRBV13 and TRBJ2-5, reads AAGVIQSPRHLIKEKRETATLKCYPIPRHDTVYWYQQGPGQDPQFLISFYEKMQSDKGSIPDRFSAQQFSDYHSELNMSSLELGDSALYFCASSLGRETQYFGPGTRLLVL.

CDR3 residues: CASSPDRDSQPQHF. The CDR3 DNA sequence: TGTGCCAGCAGTCCTGACAGGGATAGTCAGCCCCAGCATTTT. The V and J genes are TRBV6-5 and TRBJ1-5, with 7 bases identical to TRBD1. From germline, CDR1 is MNHEY and CDR2 SVGAGI. CDR3 length equals 14 residues. Trimming removed 5 bases from V and 6 bases from J; junction bases left unmatched: 7.

This chain uses TRBV21-1 with TRBJ2-3; the DNA was not compared with TRBD2, the D call given in the table. TRBV21-1 is a pseudogene. The CDR3 totals 18 residues. As DNA, the CDR3 is TGTGCCAGCAGCAAATGGGGAGGTGGCGGGGTAGCCACAGATACGCAGTATTTT. As protein: CASSKWGGGGVATDTQYF.

This clone turned up a few times. The chain combines TRBV29-1 with TRBJ1-1; D ambiguous. Per the germline V gene, CDR1 is SQVTM and CDR2 is ANQGSEA. CDR3 length equals 13 residues. Trimming stripped 3 bases from V and 3 bases from J, with 11 bases between. DNA for the CDR3: TGCAGCGTTGAGCCCGAACGGGACACTGAAGCTTTCTTT. This gives the protein CSVEPERDTEAFF.

The CDR3, as DNA: TGTGCCAGCAGCTTAGATCTCGGGGGTGGTTATGGCTACACCTTC. Translating it yields CASSLDLGGGYGYTF. The rearrangement joins TRBV7-2 to TRBJ1-2, with D possibly being TRBD1 (5 bases). In germline, CDR1 is SGHTA, CDR2 FQGNSA. Trimming removed 1 base at V and 5 bases at J, with 14 bases between. This CDR3 has 15 residues.

The CDR3 DNA sequence: TGTGCCAGCAGCGTAGCTGGGACCCAGGACTACGAGCAGTACTTC. Its translation is CASSVAGTQDYEQYF. The gene calls are TRBV9 and TRBJ2-7; D tentatively reads TRBD1 or TRBD2 (5 bases each). CDR3 size: 15 residues. The V end was cut by 0 bases, the J end by 3 bases, with 13 bases between. Germline CDR1 and CDR2: SGDLS and YYNGEE.